The clone carrying this T cell receptor beta chain was recorded once. Its antigen remains unidentified. This entry is derived from a study of cytomegalovirus exposure and HLA in healthy donors. Study-wide findings and caveats: Later, an analysis found that common viral pathogens appeared to be linked with several of the most significant clusters. Across donors, presence/absence analyses took sequencing depth to be roughly uniform. Rates of TCR association differed by HLA locus in a later analysis, with DRB1 highest and HLA-C lowest. A later analysis linked a missense DCLRE1C variant to TCR beta V- and J-gene trimming.

Primers included in the PCR were 60 Vbeta and 13 Jbeta primers. Measured with immunoSEQ multiplex PCR; TCRdb has only the in-frame clones, and not every one. This sample carries about 85,000 clones, over 50% of them seen once, and the ten largest clones take 3.5% to 4.5%. The CDR3 has 14 amino acids. The J segment lost 5 bases and the V segment lost 4 bases, leaving 7 bases of the junction unmatched. Germline CDR1 and CDR2: ENHRY and SYGVKD. This TCR derives from a young man in good health and CMV-seronegative. The gene calls are TRBV10-3 and TRBJ1-2, with 7 bases matching TRBD1. Sequencing was carried out using PBMCs. The CDR3 spells CAISAEQGSYGYTF. Here the CDR3 DNA reads TGTGCCATCAGTGCCGAACAGGGGTCGTATGGCTACACCTTC.